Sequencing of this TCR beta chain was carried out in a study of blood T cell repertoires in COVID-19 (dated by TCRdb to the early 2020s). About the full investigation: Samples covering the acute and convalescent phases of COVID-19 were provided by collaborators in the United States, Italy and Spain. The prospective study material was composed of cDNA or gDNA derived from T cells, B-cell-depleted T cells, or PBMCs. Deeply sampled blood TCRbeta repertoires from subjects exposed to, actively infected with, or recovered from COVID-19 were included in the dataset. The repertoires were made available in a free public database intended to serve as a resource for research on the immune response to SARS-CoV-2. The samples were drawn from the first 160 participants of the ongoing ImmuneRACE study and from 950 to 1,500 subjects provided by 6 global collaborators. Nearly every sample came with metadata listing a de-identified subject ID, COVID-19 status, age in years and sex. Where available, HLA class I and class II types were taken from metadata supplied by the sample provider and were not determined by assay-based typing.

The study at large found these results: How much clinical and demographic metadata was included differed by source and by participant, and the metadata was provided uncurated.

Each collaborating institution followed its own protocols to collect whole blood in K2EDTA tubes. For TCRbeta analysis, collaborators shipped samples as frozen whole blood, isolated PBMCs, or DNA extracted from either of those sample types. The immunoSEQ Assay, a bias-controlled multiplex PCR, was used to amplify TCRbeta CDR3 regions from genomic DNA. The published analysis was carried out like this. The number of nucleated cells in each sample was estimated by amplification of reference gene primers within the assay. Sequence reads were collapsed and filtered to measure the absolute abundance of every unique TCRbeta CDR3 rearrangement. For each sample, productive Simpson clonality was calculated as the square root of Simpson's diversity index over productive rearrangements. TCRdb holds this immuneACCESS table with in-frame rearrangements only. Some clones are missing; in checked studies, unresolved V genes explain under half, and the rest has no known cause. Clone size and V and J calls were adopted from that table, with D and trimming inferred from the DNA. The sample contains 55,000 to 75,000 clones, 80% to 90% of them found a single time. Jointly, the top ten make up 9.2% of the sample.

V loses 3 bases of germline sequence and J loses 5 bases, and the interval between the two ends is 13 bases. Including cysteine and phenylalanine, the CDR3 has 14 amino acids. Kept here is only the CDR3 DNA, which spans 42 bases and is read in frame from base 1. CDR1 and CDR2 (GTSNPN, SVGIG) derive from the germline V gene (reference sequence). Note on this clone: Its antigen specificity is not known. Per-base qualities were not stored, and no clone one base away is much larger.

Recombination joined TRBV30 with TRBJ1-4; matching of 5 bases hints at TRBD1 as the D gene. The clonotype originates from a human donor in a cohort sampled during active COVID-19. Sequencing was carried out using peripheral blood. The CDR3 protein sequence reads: CAWRGGTLNEKLFF. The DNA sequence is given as TGTGCCTGGAGGGGGGGGACCTTAAATGAAAAACTGTTTTTT. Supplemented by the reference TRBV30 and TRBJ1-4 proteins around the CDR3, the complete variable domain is SQTIHQWPATLVQPVGSPLSLECTVEGTSNPNLYWYRQAAGRGLQLLFYSVGIGQISSEVPQNLSASRPQDRQFILSSKKLLLSDSGFYLCAWRGGTLNEKLFFGSGTQLSVL.